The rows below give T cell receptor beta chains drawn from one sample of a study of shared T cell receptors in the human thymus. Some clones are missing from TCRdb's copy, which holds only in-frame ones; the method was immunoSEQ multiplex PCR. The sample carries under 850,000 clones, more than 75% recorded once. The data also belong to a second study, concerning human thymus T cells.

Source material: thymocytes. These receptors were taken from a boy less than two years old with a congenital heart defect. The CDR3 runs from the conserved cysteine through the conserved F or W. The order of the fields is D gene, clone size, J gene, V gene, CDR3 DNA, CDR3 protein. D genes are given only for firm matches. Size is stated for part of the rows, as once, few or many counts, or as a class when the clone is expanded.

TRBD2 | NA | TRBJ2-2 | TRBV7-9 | TGTGCCAGCACCAGACTAGCGGGAGCGAGTGGGACCGGGGAGCTGTTTTTT | CASTRLAGASGTGELFF
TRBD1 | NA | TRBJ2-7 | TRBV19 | TGTGCCAGTAGTAGGGGATCCGGGACAGGCTCCTACGAGCAGTACTTC | CASSRGSGTGSYEQYF
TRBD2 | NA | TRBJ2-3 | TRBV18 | TGTGCCAGCTCACCCCCCGTGGAGCGGGAGTGCACAGATACGCAGTATTTT | CASSPPVERECTDTQYF
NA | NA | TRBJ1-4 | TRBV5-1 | TGCGCCAGCAGCCCACGACAGCGAGACCCAAAAGAAAAAAATGAAAAACTGTTTTTT | CASSPRQRDPKEKNEKLFF
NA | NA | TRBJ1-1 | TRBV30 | TGTGCCTGGCCCCGGTATCTGTTAGAGGCAGCTTTTAACACTGAAGCTTTCTTT | CAWPRYLLEAAFNTEAFF
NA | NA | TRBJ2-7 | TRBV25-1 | TGTGCCAGCAGTGAATTACAGAATTACGAGCAGTACTTC | CASSELQNYEQYF
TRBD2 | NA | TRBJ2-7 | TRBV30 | TGTGCCTGGAGTGTACTAGCGGGAGGGGAAAACTACGAGCAGTACTTC | CAWSVLAGGENYEQYF
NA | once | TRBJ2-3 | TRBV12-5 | TGTGCTAGTGGTTTGGTTGGAGAAAGCACAGATACGCAGTATTTT | CASGLVGESTDTQYF
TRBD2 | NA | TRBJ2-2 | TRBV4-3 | TGCGCCAGCAGCCAACGGCGGGACATCGGACTAGCGGGAGGGCCAGACGGGGAGCTGTTTTTT | CASSQRRDIGLAGGPDGELFF
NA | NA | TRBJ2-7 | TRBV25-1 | TGTGCCAGCAGTGGGACACCCTACGAGCAGTACTTC | CASSGTPYEQYF
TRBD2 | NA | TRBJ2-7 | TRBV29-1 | TGCAGCGCCACTGGACTAGCGGGGCCCTACGAGCAGTACTTC | CSATGLAGPYEQYF
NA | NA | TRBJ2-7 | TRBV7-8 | TGTGCCAGCAGCTCCTATTGGAGCGAGCAGTACTTC | CASSSYWSEQYF
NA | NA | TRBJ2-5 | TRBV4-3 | TGCGCCAGCAGCCAGATTTTACAGGATTCGCGAGAGACCCAGTACTTC | CASSQILQDSRETQYF
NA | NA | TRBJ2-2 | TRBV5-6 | TGTGCCAGCAGCCCCACAGGGAACACCGGGGAGCTGTTTTTT | CASSPTGNTGELFF